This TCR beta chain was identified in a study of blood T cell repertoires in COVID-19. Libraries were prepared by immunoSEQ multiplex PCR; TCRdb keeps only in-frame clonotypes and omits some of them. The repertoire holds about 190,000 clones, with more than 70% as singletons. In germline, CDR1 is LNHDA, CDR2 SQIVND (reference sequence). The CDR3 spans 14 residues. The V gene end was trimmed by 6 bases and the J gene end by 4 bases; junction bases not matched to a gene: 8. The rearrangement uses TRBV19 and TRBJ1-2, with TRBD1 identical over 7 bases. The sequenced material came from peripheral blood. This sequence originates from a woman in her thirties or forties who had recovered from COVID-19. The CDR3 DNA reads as TGTGCCAGTAGCTCAAAGACAGGGACCTATGGCTACACCTTC. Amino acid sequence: CASSSKTGTYGYTF.